These 19 T cell receptor beta chains were all obtained from the same sample, sequenced in a study of T cells after yellow fever vaccination. TCRdb processed the 5' RACE reads anew with MiXCR; each CDR3 protein has one entry. Among fewer than 150,000 distinct CDR3 sequences, over 7% were seen once, and the ten largest hold around 0.73%. The material was CD4+ T cells sorted from PBMCs, obtained 5 days after the yellow fever booster vaccination. The receptors here all came from a man younger than 45 who received the YFV17D yellow fever vaccine.

Many counts were recorded for this clonotype. V usage is TRBV20-1 and J usage is TRBJ1-6, with D possibly matching TRBD1 (5 bases). The CDR3 contains 13 residues. Germline V gene lookup returns CDR1 DFQATT and CDR2 SNEGSKA (reference sequence). V gave up 3 bases and J gave up 8 bases, with 11 bases separating them. CDR3 sequence reads: CSASGGEDSPLHF. The CDR3 bases are TGCAGTGCTAGCGGAGGGGAGGATTCACCCCTCCACTTT.

This clonotype was observed many times. This sequence joins TRBV5-1 and TRBJ1-1; D gene ambiguous. Trimming left V 0 bases short and J 4 bases short, with 13 bases between. The CDR3 sequence is 15 residues long. Per the germline V gene, CDR1 is SGHRS and CDR2 is YFSETQ. CDR3 in DNA: TGCGCCAGCAGCTTGGAACTCCAGACCACCACTGAAGCTTTCTTT. It specifies CASSLELQTTTEAFF.

This clonotype was observed a handful of times. The chain couples TRBV19 to TRBJ2-6; D could derive from TRBD1 or TRBD2 (5 bases each). Germline lookup yields CDR1 LNHDA and CDR2 SQIVND (reference sequence). The length of the CDR3 is 16 residues. Trimming took off 5 bases at V and 0 bases at J, with 11 bases between the two ends. As DNA, the CDR3 is TGTGCCAGTAGTGGGGGAAGGGGCTCTGGGGCCAACGTCCTGACTTTC. It specifies CASSGGRGSGANVLTF.

This clonotype was observed at least ten times. This chain connects TRBV7-2 to TRBJ2-3; 8 nucleotides agree with TRBD2. This CDR3 spans 14 amino acids. Germline CDR1 SGHTA, CDR2 FQGNSA. The trim removed 7 bases at V and 9 bases at J, leaving 12 bases unmatched. The CDR3 loop is CASTTVGSGKTQYF. CDR3 nucleotides: TGTGCCAGCACCACCGTGGGTAGCGGGAAAACGCAGTATTTT.

This clonotype was detected ten times or more. This sequence joins TRBV5-1 and TRBJ1-1; tentatively, D is TRBD1 (6 bases). CDR1 is SGHRS and CDR2 is YFSETQ in the germline V gene. The CDR3 is made up of 14 amino acids. The V and J ends lost 0 bases and 4 bases respectively, with 10 bases between them. The CDR3: CASSLAGVATEAFF. Written as DNA, the CDR3 is TGCGCCAGCAGCTTGGCAGGGGTGGCCACTGAAGCTTTCTTT. Complete variable domain (other parts from reference TRBV5-1 and TRBJ1-1): KAGVTQTPRYLIKTRGQQVTLSCSPISGHRSVSWYQQTPGQGLQFLFEYFSETQRNKGNFPGRFSGRQFSNSRSEMNVSTLELGDSALYLCASSLAGVATEAFFGQGTRLTVV.

This clonotype was seen ten or more times. The CDR3 DNA reads as TGTGCCAGCAGCTCCGGGGGGAATGAGCAGTTCTTC. Amino acid sequence: CASSSGGNEQFF. This sequence joins TRBV11-1 and TRBJ2-1; TRBD2 aligns across 7 bases. This CDR3 region has 12 residues. With 4 bases clipped from V and 7 bases from J, the junction kept 1 base outside the gene matches. Germline V CDR1 and CDR2: SGHAT, FQDESV (reference sequence).

This clonotype came up many times. The chain carries TRBV5-1 and TRBJ1-5; 8 nucleotides line up with TRBD1. Germline V gives CDR1 SGHRS, CDR2 YFSETQ. The CDR3 length is 15 residues. The V segment lost 4 bases and the J segment 5 bases; nucleotides outside the gene matches: 8. In DNA, the CDR3 is TGCGCCAGCAGCCCGGCAGGGGGCTGGGATCAGCCCCAGCATTTT. It encodes CASSPAGGWDQPQHF.

This clonotype was recorded at least ten times. The V and J genes are TRBV20-1 and TRBJ2-1, with 12 nucleotides matching TRBD2. The CDR3 length is 14 residues. From germline, CDR1 is DFQATT and CDR2 SNEGSKA (reference sequence). The CDR3 DNA reads TGCAGAGCGACTAGCGGGAGTGACTACAATGAGCAGTTCTTC. This translates into CRATSGSDYNEQFF.

Comments on this clonotype: A much larger clone lies one base from this, so it may be a read error. The V gene is TRBV9, the J gene TRBJ2-1; D not certain. Germline CDR1 reads SGDLS; CDR2 reads YYNGEE. The CDR3 sequence is 12 residues long. CDR3 in DNA: TGTGCCAGCAGCGTTTCGTTTAGTGAGAAGTTCTTC. This encodes CASSVSFSEKFF.

This clonotype was recorded many times. The gene calls are TRBV7-2 and TRBJ2-3; D is perhaps TRBD2 (6 bases). CDR3 length: 17 amino acids. The V end lost 5 bases, the J end lost 2 bases, and 20 bases lay between the germline ends. The germline CDR1 and CDR2 sequences are SGHTA and FQGNSA. CDR3 sequence reads: CASSDRRDSRITDTQYF. In DNA, the CDR3 is TGTGCCAGCAGCGACAGAAGGGACTCTCGAATCACAGATACGCAGTATTTT.

This clonotype appeared many times. The gene calls are TRBV10-3 and TRBJ2-2; D remains unclear. The V end lost 2 bases, the J end lost 5 bases, and 9 bases lay between the germline ends. Germline V lookup: CDR1 ENHRY, CDR2 SYGVKD. This CDR3 has 14 residues. CDR3 residues: CAISERPRTGELFF. The CDR3 DNA sequence: TGTGCCATCAGTGAGCGTCCCAGGACCGGGGAGCTGTTTTTT.

This clonotype came up many times. The chain recombines TRBV7-9 with TRBJ1-5; D ambiguous. V lost 5 bases, J lost 3 bases, and 11 bases lay in between. CDR1 and CDR2 (germline): SEHNR, FQNEAQ (reference sequence). This CDR3 has 14 residues. CDR3 residues: CASSSLEYNQPQHF. CDR3 DNA: TGTGCCAGCAGCAGTCTAGAGTACAATCAGCCCCAGCATTTT.

This clonotype was counted many times. V and J are TRBV20-1 and TRBJ2-2, with a possible D match to TRBD1 (6 bases). CDR1 and CDR2 (germline): DFQATT, SNEGSKA (reference sequence). V was clipped by 2 bases and J by 4 bases, with 17 bases between them. The CDR3 consists of 16 residues. CDR3 residues: CSARQTGSVSTGELFF. For the CDR3, the DNA is TGCAGTGCTAGACAGACAGGTTCTGTCTCCACCGGGGAGCTGTTTTTT.

This clonotype was seen at least ten times. The chain uses TRBV30 and TRBJ2-3; D call uncertain. CDR1 is GTSNPN and CDR2 is SVGIG in the germline V gene (reference sequence). The V end lost 3 bases, the J end lost 10 bases, and 11 bases lay between the germline ends. The CDR3 is 11 amino acids. The CDR3 reads CAWRVAVAQYF. The CDR3 region has the DNA TGTGCCTGGAGGGTAGCAGTTGCGCAGTATTTT.

This clonotype was detected many times. The rearrangement uses TRBV20-1 and TRBJ2-1, with D maybe TRBD2 (5 bases). CDR3 length: 17 residues. Germline values: CDR1 DFQATT, CDR2 SNEGSKA (reference sequence). Trimming shortened V by 2 bases and J by 3 bases, and 20 bases separated the two germline ends. The CDR3 protein is CSARRLSGNANYNEQFF. The CDR3 nucleotides read TGCAGTGCTAGACGGCTCTCCGGGAATGCGAACTACAATGAGCAGTTCTTC.

This clonotype has a count of ten or more. This rearrangement joins TRBV29-1 to TRBJ2-7, with TRBD2 identical over 13 bases. From germline, CDR1 is SQVTM and CDR2 ANQGSEA. The J segment lost 6 bases and the V segment lost 7 bases, leaving 3 bases of the junction unmatched. CDR3 length: 12 residues. CDR3 sequence (DNA): TGCAGCGCCAGACTAGCGGGAGGCGAGCAGTACTTC. Its protein product is CSARLAGGEQYF.

This clonotype was counted ten times or more. The chain combines TRBV7-9 with TRBJ2-5, with 8 bases that match TRBD2. Germline CDR1 and CDR2: SEHNR and FQNEAQ (reference sequence). V shed 6 bases, J shed 4 bases, and the junction held 10 bases outside the gene matches. The CDR3 runs to 15 residues. The CDR3 is CASSRTSSRGETQYF. CDR3 DNA sequence: TGTGCCAGCAGTCGGACTAGCTCCCGAGGAGAGACCCAGTACTTC. Full variable domain (missing parts from reference TRBV7-9 and TRBJ2-5): DTGVSQNPRHKITKRGQNVTFRCDPISEHNRLYWYRQTLGQGPEFLTYFQNEAQLEKSRLLSDRFSAERPKGSFSTLEIQRTEQGDSAMYLCASSRTSSRGETQYFGPGTRLLVL.

Ten or more counts support this clonotype. This chain links TRBV2 with TRBJ2-5, with D possibly being TRBD2 (5 bases). Germline CDR1 and CDR2: SNHLY and FYNNEI. This CDR3 contains 13 residues. Between the trimmed V and J ends, which lost 5 bases and 4 bases, there was a span of 11 bases. The CDR3 spells CASSRGVAETQYF. CDR3 sequence (DNA): TGTGCCAGCAGTCGGGGAGTGGCAGAGACCCAGTACTTC. Using reference TRBV2 and TRBJ2-5 for the parts outside the CDR3, the full variable domain is EPEVTQTPSHQVTQMGQEVILRCVPISNHLYFYWYRQILGQKVEFLVSFYNNEISEKSEIFDDQFSVERPDGSNFTLKIRSTKLEDSAMYFCASSRGVAETQYFGPGTRLLVL.

This clonotype has a count of ten or more. This chain uses TRBV6-1 with TRBJ2-7; 9 nucleotides agree with TRBD1. The germline V gene has CDR1 MNHNS and CDR2 SASEGT. J was trimmed by 7 bases and V by 5 bases; bases with no gene match: 6. The CDR3 covers 13 residues. The CDR3 nucleotides read TGTGCCAGCAGTCCACAGGGGGCGGGGGAGCAGTACTTC. This gives the protein CASSPQGAGEQYF.